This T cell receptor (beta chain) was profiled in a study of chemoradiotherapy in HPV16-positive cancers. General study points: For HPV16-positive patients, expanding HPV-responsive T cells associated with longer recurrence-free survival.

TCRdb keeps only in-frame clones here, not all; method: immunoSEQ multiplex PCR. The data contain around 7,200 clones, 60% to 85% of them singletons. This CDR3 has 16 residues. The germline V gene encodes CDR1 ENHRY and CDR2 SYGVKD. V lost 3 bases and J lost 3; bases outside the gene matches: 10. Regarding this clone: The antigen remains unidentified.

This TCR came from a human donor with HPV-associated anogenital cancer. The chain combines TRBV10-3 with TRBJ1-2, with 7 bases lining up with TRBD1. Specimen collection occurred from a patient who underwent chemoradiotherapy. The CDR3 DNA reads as TGTGCCATCAGTGATACCGGACAGGCGATGTACTATGGCTACACCTTC. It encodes CAISDTGQAMYYGYTF.